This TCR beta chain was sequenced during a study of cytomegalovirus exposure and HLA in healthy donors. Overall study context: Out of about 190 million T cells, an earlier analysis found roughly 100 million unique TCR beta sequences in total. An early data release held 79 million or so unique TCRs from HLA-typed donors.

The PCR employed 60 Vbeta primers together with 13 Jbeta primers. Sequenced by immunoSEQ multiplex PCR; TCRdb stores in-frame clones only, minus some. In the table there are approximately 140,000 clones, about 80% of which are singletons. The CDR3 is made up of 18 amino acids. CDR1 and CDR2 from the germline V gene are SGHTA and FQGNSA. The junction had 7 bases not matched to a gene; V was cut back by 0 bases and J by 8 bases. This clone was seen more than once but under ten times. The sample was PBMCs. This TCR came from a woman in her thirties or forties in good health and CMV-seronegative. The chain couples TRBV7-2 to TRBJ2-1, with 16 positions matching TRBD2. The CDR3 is CASSLAGTSGGAKYEQFF. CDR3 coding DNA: TGTGCCAGCAGCTTAGCCGGGACTAGCGGGGGGGCCAAGTATGAGCAGTTCTTC. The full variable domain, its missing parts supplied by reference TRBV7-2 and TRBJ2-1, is GAGVSQSPSNKVTEKGKDVELRCDPISGHTALYWYRQSLGQGLEFLIYFQGNSAPDKSGLPSDRFSAERTGGSVSTLTIQRTQQEDSAVYLCASSLAGTSGGAKYEQFFGPGTRLTVL.